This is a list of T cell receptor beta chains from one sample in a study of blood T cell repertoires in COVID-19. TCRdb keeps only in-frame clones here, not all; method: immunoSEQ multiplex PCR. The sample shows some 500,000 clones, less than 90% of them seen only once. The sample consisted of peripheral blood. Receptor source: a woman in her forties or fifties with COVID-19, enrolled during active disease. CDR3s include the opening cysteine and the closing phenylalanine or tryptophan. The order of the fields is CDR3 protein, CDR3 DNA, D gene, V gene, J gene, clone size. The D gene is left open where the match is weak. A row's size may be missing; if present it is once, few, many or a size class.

CDR3 protein: CASSRLDYNEQFF
CDR3 DNA: TGTGCCAGCAGTAGACTAGACTACAATGAGCAGTTCTTC
D gene: NA
V gene: TRBV12-3/TRBV12-4
J gene: TRBJ2-1
clone size: NA

CDR3 protein: CASSQTSGAYEQYF
CDR3 DNA: TGTGCCAGCAGCCAAACTAGCGGGGCCTACGAGCAGTACTTC
D gene: TRBD2
V gene: TRBV3-1/TRBV3-2
J gene: TRBJ2-7
clone size: NA

CDR3 protein: CASSRQEGGSPLHF
CDR3 DNA: TGTGCCAGCTCACGGCAGGAGGGCGGATCACCCCTCCACTTT
D gene: NA
V gene: TRBV18
J gene: TRBJ1-6
clone size: NA

CDR3 protein: CASSYTGDNEQFF
CDR3 DNA: TGTGCCAGCAGCTACACAGGGGACAATGAGCAGTTCTTC
D gene: TRBD1
V gene: TRBV7-8
J gene: TRBJ2-1
clone size: NA

CDR3 protein: CASSYSTGSQPQHF
CDR3 DNA: TGTGCCAGCAGTTACTCGACGGGTAGTCAGCCCCAGCATTTT
D gene: NA
V gene: TRBV6-5
J gene: TRBJ1-5
clone size: NA

CDR3 protein: CASSLSGTVSPQHF
CDR3 DNA: TGTGCCAGCAGTTTATCCGGGACAGTATCGCCCCAGCATTTT
D gene: TRBD1
V gene: TRBV27
J gene: TRBJ1-5
clone size: NA

CDR3 protein: CASSHLGGSKNIQYF
CDR3 DNA: TGTGCCAGCAGCCACTTGGGGGGTTCCAAAAACATTCAGTACTTC
D gene: NA
V gene: TRBV9
J gene: TRBJ2-4
clone size: NA

CDR3 protein: CASSDGEGRREKLFF
CDR3 DNA: TGTGCCAGTAGTGACGGGGAAGGGAGAAGGGAAAAACTGTTTTTT
D gene: NA
V gene: TRBV19
J gene: TRBJ1-4
clone size: few

CDR3 protein: CASSLGTGKIEQFF
CDR3 DNA: TGCGCCAGCAGCTTAGGGACAGGGAAGATTGAGCAGTTCTTC
D gene: TRBD1
V gene: TRBV5-1
J gene: TRBJ2-1
clone size: once

CDR3 protein: CASSTRLTGMRFYEQYF
CDR3 DNA: TGTGCCAGTAGTACCCGACTGACGGGGATGCGGTTTTACGAGCAGTACTTC
D gene: NA
V gene: TRBV19
J gene: TRBJ2-7
clone size: NA

CDR3 protein: CASSQEEAGDSTDTQYF
CDR3 DNA: TGTGCCAGCAGCCAAGAGGAAGCGGGGGATAGCACAGATACGCAGTATTTT
D gene: TRBD2
V gene: TRBV4-2
J gene: TRBJ2-3
clone size: NA

CDR3 protein: CASRAQDRETQYF
CDR3 DNA: TGTGCCAGCAGGGCACAGGATCGCGAGACCCAGTACTTC
D gene: NA
V gene: TRBV2
J gene: TRBJ2-5
clone size: NA

CDR3 protein: CASSFFVGGPNEQFF
CDR3 DNA: TGTGCCAGCAGTTTTTTCGTTGGCGGGCCCAATGAGCAGTTCTTC
D gene: NA
V gene: TRBV28
J gene: TRBJ2-1
clone size: NA

CDR3 protein: CASLAGVTNTGELFF
CDR3 DNA: TGTGCCAGCCTCGCGGGGGTGACGAACACCGGGGAGCTGTTTTTT
D gene: TRBD2
V gene: TRBV6-5
J gene: TRBJ2-2
clone size: NA

CDR3 protein: CATTRGEYEQYF
CDR3 DNA: TGTGCCACCACCCGGGGGGAGTACGAGCAGTACTTC
D gene: TRBD2
V gene: TRBV6-5
J gene: TRBJ2-7
clone size: NA

CDR3 protein: CASSSGTGVLGETQYF
CDR3 DNA: TGTGCCAGCAGCTCCGGGACAGGGGTGTTGGGAGAGACCCAGTACTTC
D gene: TRBD1
V gene: TRBV5-8
J gene: TRBJ2-5
clone size: NA

CDR3 protein: CASSPGQGKRTF
CDR3 DNA: TGTGCCAGTAGTCCGGGACAGGGGAAGAGAACCTTC
D gene: TRBD1
V gene: TRBV19
J gene: TRBJ1-2
clone size: NA

CDR3 protein: CASSPHGSGGLEQYF
CDR3 DNA: TGTGCCAGCAGCCCTCATGGTAGCGGGGGTTTGGAGCAGTACTTC
D gene: TRBD2
V gene: TRBV3-1/TRBV3-2
J gene: TRBJ2-7
clone size: NA

CDR3 protein: CASSPNPGGAGELFF
CDR3 DNA: TGCGCCAGCAGCCCAAACCCCGGGGGGGCCGGGGAGCTGTTTTTT
D gene: TRBD2
V gene: TRBV5-1
J gene: TRBJ2-2
clone size: NA

CDR3 protein: CASSYSGGSNQPQHF
CDR3 DNA: TGTGCCAGCAGTTACTCGGGGGGAAGCAATCAGCCCCAGCATTTT
D gene: NA
V gene: TRBV6-5
J gene: TRBJ1-5
clone size: NA

CDR3 protein: CASSFPGSNQPQHF
CDR3 DNA: TGTGCCAGCAGTTTCCCCGGGAGCAATCAGCCCCAGCATTTT
D gene: NA
V gene: TRBV28
J gene: TRBJ1-5
clone size: NA

CDR3 protein: CASRFGQNTGELFF
CDR3 DNA: TGTGCCAGCAGATTCGGTCAGAACACCGGGGAGCTGTTTTTT
D gene: NA
V gene: TRBV2
J gene: TRBJ2-2
clone size: NA

CDR3 protein: CASSKDRPSHEQYF
CDR3 DNA: TGTGCCAGCAGCAAGGACAGGCCGAGCCACGAGCAGTACTTC
D gene: TRBD1
V gene: TRBV5-5
J gene: TRBJ2-7
clone size: NA

CDR3 protein: CASGGERADTQYF
CDR3 DNA: TGCGCCAGCGGGGGGGAGCGGGCAGATACGCAGTATTTT
D gene: TRBD2
V gene: TRBV10-2
J gene: TRBJ2-3
clone size: NA

CDR3 protein: CASSQTGHGGGMNTEAFF
CDR3 DNA: TGCGCCAGCAGCCAAACTGGGCATGGGGGGGGAATGAACACTGAAGCTTTCTTT
D gene: NA
V gene: TRBV4-1
J gene: TRBJ1-1
clone size: NA

CDR3 protein: CASSQNRGLGYTF
CDR3 DNA: TGTGCCAGCAGCCAAAATCGGGGTCTGGGCTACACCTTC
D gene: NA
V gene: TRBV3-1/TRBV3-2
J gene: TRBJ1-2
clone size: NA

CDR3 protein: CASSRQTTDTQYF
CDR3 DNA: TGTGCCAGCAGTCGACAGACAACAGATACGCAGTATTTT
D gene: NA
V gene: TRBV2
J gene: TRBJ2-3
clone size: NA

CDR3 protein: CASIQGGAGNTEAFF
CDR3 DNA: TGTGCCAGCATTCAGGGGGGCGCAGGGAACACTGAAGCTTTCTTT
D gene: TRBD1
V gene: TRBV6-5
J gene: TRBJ1-1
clone size: NA

CDR3 protein: CASSEAEAAANSPLHF
CDR3 DNA: TGTGCCAGCAGTGAAGCGGAGGCGGCCGCGAATTCACCCCTCCACTTT
D gene: NA
V gene: TRBV6-1
J gene: TRBJ1-6
clone size: NA